The rows below give T cell receptor beta chains drawn from one sample of a study of T cell changes during pregnancy in multiple sclerosis. Assay used: immunoSEQ multiplex PCR; TCRdb lists only in-frame clones, some missing. The sample records fewer than 150,000 clones, 96% being singletons. The sample in question was peripheral blood, obtained after pregnancy. These receptor sequences come from a female donor with multiple sclerosis, enrolled in a pregnancy study. CDR3s include the opening cysteine and the closing phenylalanine or tryptophan. Fields, in order: D gene, V gene, clone size, J gene, CDR3 DNA, CDR3 protein. D genes are given only for firm matches. Clone size is given for some rows only: seen once, a few or many times, or a class if the clone is expanded.

.	TRBV28	.	TRBJ1-3	TGTGCCAGCGGCTCCCGACAGCTCGGTGGAAACACCATATATTTT	CASGSRQLGGNTIYF
TRBD2	TRBV5-1	once	TRBJ2-5	TGCGCCAGCAGCTTGGGACTAGCGGGAACGTACCAAGAGACCCAGTACTTC	CASSLGLAGTYQETQYF
.	TRBV6-1	.	TRBJ1-2	TGTGCCAGCATGCAGGGGAACTATGGCTACACCTTC	CASMQGNYGYTF
.	TRBV28	.	TRBJ2-7	TGTGCCAGCAGTCCCTCTGTTGAGCAGTACTTC	CASSPSVEQYF
.	TRBV29-1	.	TRBJ1-1	TGCAGCGTTGAAGGCAGGGACACTGAAGCTTTCTTT	CSVEGRDTEAFF
.	TRBV28	.	TRBJ2-2	TGTGCCAGCAGATCAACCGGGGAGCTGTTTTTT	CASRSTGELFF
.	TRBV2	.	TRBJ2-1	TGTGCCACCTTCATAACAACAGCCTACAATGAGCAGTTCTTC	CATFITTAYNEQFF
TRBD1	TRBV15	.	TRBJ2-5	TGTGCCACCGCACGGGACAGGGCAGCGGAGACCCAGTACTTC	CATARDRAAETQYF
.	TRBV18	.	TRBJ2-5	TGTGCCAGCTCACTAGCCGGAGAGACCCAGTACTTC	CASSLAGETQYF
.	TRBV7-8	.	TRBJ1-5	TGTGCCAGCAGCTTAGCGACACGGGGTCAGCCCCAGCATTTT	CASSLATRGQPQHF
.	TRBV6-1	.	TRBJ1-1	TGTGCCAGCACTATCCAGGGGAACACTGAAGCTTTCTTT	CASTIQGNTEAFF
.	TRBV6-1	.	TRBJ2-5	TGTGCCAGCACCCGGTGGGAGACCCAGTACTTC	CASTRWETQYF
TRBD2	TRBV28	.	TRBJ2-1	TGTGCCAGCAGTTGGACTAGCGGGAGGAATGAGCAGTTCTTC	CASSWTSGRNEQFF
TRBD1	TRBV29-1	once	TRBJ2-7	TGCAGCGTTGTTAGTTGGGACAGGGGTAACAACGAGCAGTACTTC	CSVVSWDRGNNEQYF
TRBD1	TRBV6-1	.	TRBJ2-1	TGTGCCAGCAGCTTGGACAGGGATAACTACAATGAGCAGTTCTTC	CASSLDRDNYNEQFF
.	TRBV5-5	.	TRBJ1-4	TGTGCCAGCAGCTTAGCCGGGACACTGGAAAAACTGTTTTTT	CASSLAGTLEKLFF
TRBD2	TRBV5-1	.	TRBJ2-1	TGCGCCAGCAGCTTGGAACTAGCGGGAGTCGGTAATGAGCAGTTCTTC	CASSLELAGVGNEQFF
TRBD2	TRBV7-2	.	TRBJ2-7	TGTGCCAGCAGCTTGGGACTAGCCTACGAGCAGTACTTC	CASSLGLAYEQYF
TRBD2	TRBV5-1	.	TRBJ2-1	TGCGCCAGCAGCTTGAGGCTAGCGGGGTACAATGAGCAGTTCTTC	CASSLRLAGYNEQFF
.	TRBV5-1	.	TRBJ1-5	TGCGCCAGCAGCTTGTACGGGGATCAGCCCCAGCATTTT	CASSLYGDQPQHF
.	TRBV9	.	TRBJ2-2	TGTGCCAGCAGCGTAGTGTCGACCAACACTGGACTAAAAAATGCCGGGGAGCTGTTTTTT	CASSVVSTNTGLKNAGELFF
.	TRBV28	.	TRBJ1-1	TGTGCCAGCAGTCGACCAGGCCTGAACACTGAAGCTTTCTTT	CASSRPGLNTEAFF
.	TRBV11-2	.	TRBJ2-6	TGTGCCAGCAGCTTAGGAGTTGGTGGGGCCAACGTCCTGACTTTC	CASSLGVGGANVLTF
TRBD2	TRBV28	.	TRBJ2-1	TGTGCCAGCAGTTTTCCGTGGCTAGCGGGAGGTGTAAGTTTCAATGAGCAGTTCTTC	CASSFPWLAGGVSFNEQFF
.	TRBV7-2	.	TRBJ2-5	TGTGCCAGCAGCTTAGCGGGAGTGGGGAAGACCCAGTACTTC	CASSLAGVGKTQYF
TRBD2	TRBV7-3	.	TRBJ2-1	TGTGCCAGCAGCCGAGGACTAGCGGGAGTTAGTGAGCAGTTCTTC	CASSRGLAGVSEQFF
.	TRBV10-3	.	TRBJ1-2	TGTGCCATCAGTGCCGGCCGAGGTAACTATGGCTACACCTTC	CAISAGRGNYGYTF
.	TRBV11-2	.	TRBJ2-3	TGTGCCAGCAGCTTAGATCAGAGTCAGGGCTACACAGATACGCAGTATTTT	CASSLDQSQGYTDTQYF
.	TRBV10-3	.	TRBJ2-3	TGTGCCATCAGTGAGGGGGCGGGACCTTATTTT	CAISEGAGPYF